Sequencing of this T cell receptor (beta chain) was carried out in a study of shared clonotypes between healthy human individuals (dated by TCRdb to the early 2020s). In the study overall: The cohort included three men and a couple of women between 18 and 49 years of age. Per donor, three plates each were used for CD4 naive and CD4 memory, two for CD8 naive, and one for CD8 memory. To estimate repertoire size and how much clonotypes are shared between individuals, the study performed deep sequencing of blood TCR repertoires from roughly five healthy adults. To increase sequencing depth and limit assay-specific biases, different laboratories used diverse techniques to prepare libraries and sequence TCR repertoires. Per donor, leukapheresis produced somewhere between about 0.94 and 9.5 billion PBMCs. The study at large found these results: Across a few donors, roughly 5.4% of naive CD4, roughly 3.5% of naive CD8, roughly 2.2% of memory CD4, and roughly 0.41% of memory CD8 clonotypes were shared. Sampling was restricted to blood, and TCR repertoires in tissues likely differ from the TCR repertoires found in blood. Pairwise subsampling indicated that sequencing depth was expected to affect the degree of clonotype sharing among donors. Because the study included a small number of donors, the genetic and exposure-history diversity represented was limited. Compared with non-shared clonotypes, clonotypes shared by all four sorted-subset donors had higher generation probabilities. Incomplete sequencing was indicated by rarefaction of sorted-subset datasets, despite the large sequencing depth. Naive subsets generally had larger estimated clonotype richness than memory subsets.

Comments on this clone: Which antigen it targets is not known. Base qualities are not at hand, and no much larger clone is one base apart.

The V end loses 0 bases and the J end loses 1 base, and a stretch of 8 bases separates them. The CDR3, cysteine through phenylalanine, is 15 amino acids long. Just the 45-base CDR3 DNA is kept, in frame starting at base 1. CDR1 and CDR2, looked up from the germline V gene, are MNHEY and SVGAGI. TCR CDR3 regions were amplified from genomic DNA by multiplex PCR using the deep immunoSEQ assay. For each cell subset, the extracted genomic DNA was distributed evenly across all wells of several immunoSEQ 96-well plates, and each plate served as one replicate. For sorted subsets, around 0.2 ug genomic DNA, equal to approximately 30,000 T cell genomes, was loaded into each replicate PCR. Purified libraries were quantified with a Qubit 3.0 fluorometer, sized on a Bioanalyzer 2100, and re-quantified with the KAPA Library Quantification kit. A separate single-read 150-cycle Illumina NextSeq 550 flow cell was used to sequence each immunoSEQ 96-well plate. The paper's processing steps were these. The immunoSEQ output contained only junctional sequences without quality scores, so filtering could not match that applied to full-length reads. Sequences were annotated with PyIR, a Python wrapper for IgBLAST v1.9, and V/J genes and CDR3 were assigned using IMGT germline references. Any read was removed if the V/J assignment was weak (E-value above 1e-6), the CDR3 was missing, or the read contained stop codons, out-of-frame junctions, or ambiguous translated residues. V3J clonotypes were defined as sequences sharing an identical inferred V gene, J gene, and CDR3 amino acid sequence. To compute the percentage overlap between repertoires, the number of shared unique clonotypes was divided by the size of the smaller repertoire. Repertoire richness was assessed with RTK rarefaction, the Chao1 estimator, and Recon v2.1 estimates of unobserved clonotypes. Generation probabilities were computed with OLGA for all TCRbeta clonotypes obtained by the gDNA method from several donors. What TCRdb holds here is the immuneACCESS table cut down to in-frame rearrangements. Part of the clones is not present; checked against another copy, under half of the missing clones reflect an unresolved V gene, and the others are unexplained. D and trimming come from the DNA, and the V and J calls and clone size come from that table. For this sample there are fewer than 2.5 million clones; 93% appear just once. Together, the top ten hold roughly 0.36% of the sample.

Healthy HIV-negative adults with no recently reported acute infections or vaccinations were included as donors. Only Caucasian adults living in Nashville, Tennessee, USA were represented among the donors. CD4+ T cells were enriched through magnetic negative selection, after which naive cells were positively selected on CD45RA and the remaining negative fraction served as the memory subset. Blood was obtained by leukapheresis, after which PBMCs were separated by Ficoll-Histopaque density gradient centrifugation and cryopreserved in liquid nitrogen vapor phase. Purity and quantity of every magnetically sorted T cell population were checked by analytical flow cytometry. Genomic DNA was isolated from each sorted fraction and quantified by UV absorbance on a Nanodrop 2000c.

Sample: naive CD4+ T cells from PBMCs. According to the study, the label for this sample's cell subset or site signals: CD45RA+ positively selected. The receptor was derived from a young man in good health. Some clones in this sample may be carry-over from other donors' samples. The V and J segments used are TRBV6-5 and TRBJ2-3, and possibly TRBD1, on 6 matching bases. The DNA sequence reads TGTGCCAGCAGTTACTCGGGGGCCCGCACAGATACGCAGTATTTT. Translated, it reads CASSYSGARTDTQYF.